The T cell receptor (beta chain) described here comes from a study of T-cell reconstitution after alpha-beta-depleted transplantation in children. The CDR3 length is 14 residues. Germline CDR1 reads MNHEY; CDR2 reads SVGAGI. Preparation of the TCRbeta library was carried out with unique molecular identifiers. MiXCR was run by TCRdb on the PCR reads, yielding one entry per CDR3 protein. The data hold about 230,000 distinct CDR3 sequences, with around 13% observed a single time. A note on this clonotype: A much larger clonotype is one base distant, so this may be a read error.

The clonotype comes from a human donor who donated a stem cell graft to a child with acute lymphoblastic leukemia. The chain combines TRBV6-5 with TRBJ2-3, with D possibly called TRBD1 or TRBD2 (6 bases each). The input for sequencing was PBMCs from the stem cell graft donor, taken from the stem cell graft. CDR3 DNA: TGTGCCAGCAGTTTAGGGGGGCCCACAGGTACGCAGTATTTT. Its translation is CASSLGGPTGTQYF.